These T cell receptor beta chains were read from a single sample in a study of Graves' ophthalmopathy and Graves' hyperthyroidism. TCRdb re-analysed the multiplex PCR reads in MiXCR, keeping a single row per CDR3 protein. Of over a million distinct CDR3 sequences detected, about 40% appear once; the ten largest clones hold 11%. Sequencing was carried out using peripheral blood or thyroid tissue (not recorded which). These receptor sequences come from an adult man with Graves' hyperthyroidism. The CDR3 runs from the conserved cysteine through the conserved F or W. Each record gives: CDR3 protein, CDR3 DNA, J gene, D gene, V gene, clone size. A D gene is named only where the DNA matches it firmly. Not all rows give a size; the values are once, few, many and, for expanded clones, a class.

cdr3_aa: CSVEDRGSGGETQYF; cdr3_nt: TGCAGCGTTGAAGATCGGGGATCCGGTGGCGAGACCCAGTACTTC; j_call: TRBJ2-5; d_call: NA; v_call: TRBV29-1; clone_size: NA
cdr3_aa: CASSLARSSPLHF; cdr3_nt: TGTGCCAGCAGCTTAGCCAGGAGTTCACCCCTCCACTTT; j_call: TRBJ1-6; d_call: NA; v_call: TRBV11-2; clone_size: NA
cdr3_aa: CASSPGQGVGEKLFF; cdr3_nt: TGTGCCAGCAGCCCGGGACAGGGGGTAGGAGAAAAACTGTTTTTT; j_call: TRBJ1-4; d_call: TRBD1; v_call: TRBV7-8; clone_size: few
cdr3_aa: CASSLGQGPYEQYF; cdr3_nt: TGTGCCAGCAGCTTAGGCCAGGGACCCTACGAGCAGTACTTC; j_call: TRBJ2-7; d_call: NA; v_call: TRBV5-1; clone_size: many
cdr3_aa: CAWSVRGTYGYTF; cdr3_nt: TGTGCCTGGAGTGTACGAGGGACCTATGGCTACACCTTC; j_call: TRBJ1-2; d_call: NA; v_call: TRBV30; clone_size: many
cdr3_aa: CAISGIGGSYGYTF; cdr3_nt: TGTGCCATCAGTGGGATAGGGGGATCCTATGGCTACACCTTC; j_call: TRBJ1-2; d_call: NA; v_call: TRBV10-3; clone_size: NA
cdr3_aa: CASSTDFAYERYF; cdr3_nt: TGTGCCAGCAGTACGGACTTCGCCTACGAGCGGTACTTC; j_call: TRBJ2-7; d_call: NA; v_call: TRBV6-2/TRBV6-3; clone_size: NA
cdr3_aa: CASGLNSAAEAFF; cdr3_nt: TGTGCTAGTGGTCTCAACAGCGCCGCTGAAGCTTTCTTT; j_call: TRBJ1-1; d_call: NA; v_call: TRBV12-5; clone_size: NA
cdr3_aa: CASSSSAGGWGETQYF; cdr3_nt: TGTGCCAGCAGCTCCTCAGCAGGGGGCTGGGGCGAGACCCAGTACTTC; j_call: TRBJ2-5; d_call: TRBD1; v_call: TRBV13; clone_size: many
cdr3_aa: CASSIALAGYEQYF; cdr3_nt: TGTGCCAGTAGTATTGCGCTAGCGGGTTACGAGCAGTACTTC; j_call: TRBJ2-7; d_call: TRBD2; v_call: TRBV19; clone_size: many
cdr3_aa: CSARGRDRGWTGELFF; cdr3_nt: TGCAGTGCTAGAGGCCGGGACAGGGGATGGACCGGGGAGCTGTTTTTT; j_call: TRBJ2-2; d_call: TRBD1; v_call: TRBV20-1; clone_size: many
cdr3_aa: CASSQEIDSYEQYF; cdr3_nt: TGCGCCAGCAGCCAAGAGATAGACTCCTACGAGCAGTACTTC; j_call: TRBJ2-7; d_call: NA; v_call: TRBV7-6; clone_size: NA
cdr3_aa: CASRNQGEETQYF; cdr3_nt: TGTGCCAGCAGGAATCAGGGGGAAGAGACCCAGTACTTC; j_call: TRBJ2-5; d_call: TRBD1; v_call: TRBV6-9; clone_size: NA
cdr3_aa: CASSLATQETQFF; cdr3_nt: TGTGCCAGCAGCTTGGCGACCCAAGAGACCCAGTTCTTC; j_call: TRBJ2-1; d_call: NA; v_call: TRBV4-2; clone_size: NA
cdr3_aa: CSADLDHTGELFF; cdr3_nt: TGCAGTGCTGATCTAGATCACACCGGGGAGCTGTTTTTT; j_call: TRBJ2-2; d_call: NA; v_call: TRBV20-1; clone_size: few
cdr3_aa: CASSSGQGGGELFF; cdr3_nt: TGTGCCAGCAGCTCGGGACAGGGCGGCGGGGAGCTGTTTTTT; j_call: TRBJ2-2; d_call: TRBD1; v_call: TRBV7-3; clone_size: many
cdr3_aa: CASSLLGGNWREQYF; cdr3_nt: TGTGCCAGCAGTTTATTGGGGGGTAACTGGCGCGAGCAGTACTTC; j_call: TRBJ2-7; d_call: NA; v_call: TRBV27; clone_size: once
cdr3_aa: CASSHGGTSVTGELFF; cdr3_nt: TGTGCCAGCAGCCACGGAGGGACTAGCGTCACCGGGGAGCTGTTTTTT; j_call: TRBJ2-2; d_call: TRBD2; v_call: TRBV28; clone_size: few
cdr3_aa: CASSLDVRNTGELFF; cdr3_nt: TGTGCCAGCAGCTTGGACGTCCGGAACACCGGGGAGCTGTTTTTT; j_call: TRBJ2-2; d_call: NA; v_call: TRBV5-4; clone_size: few
cdr3_aa: CASDQGAGHTGELFF; cdr3_nt: TGTGCCAGCGATCAGGGGGCGGGGCACACCGGGGAGCTGTTTTTT; j_call: TRBJ2-2; d_call: TRBD1; v_call: TRBV10-3; clone_size: few
cdr3_aa: CASSMRIGQPQHF; cdr3_nt: TGTGCCAGTAGTATGAGGATCGGGCAGCCCCAGCATTTT; j_call: TRBJ1-5; d_call: NA; v_call: TRBV19; clone_size: NA
cdr3_aa: CASSLTPTGFPVLFF; cdr3_nt: TGTGCCAGCAGCCTAACACCGACAGGGTTTCCAGTGCTGTTTTTT; j_call: TRBJ1-4; d_call: TRBD1; v_call: TRBV7-9; clone_size: many
cdr3_aa: CASSRDRDRFYEQYF; cdr3_nt: TGTGCCAGCAGCCGTGACAGGGACCGGTTCTACGAGCAGTACTTC; j_call: TRBJ2-7; d_call: TRBD1; v_call: TRBV12-3/TRBV12-4; clone_size: few
cdr3_aa: CASSYVGTGNSGYTF; cdr3_nt: TGTGCCAGCAGTTATGTGGGGACAGGGAATAGTGGCTACACCTTC; j_call: TRBJ1-2; d_call: TRBD1; v_call: TRBV3-1; clone_size: NA
cdr3_aa: CASSEGGRGPTYEQYF; cdr3_nt: TGTGCCAGCAGTGAAGGTGGGAGGGGGCCGACCTACGAGCAGTACTTC; j_call: TRBJ2-7; d_call: NA; v_call: TRBV2; clone_size: many
cdr3_aa: CASSIRRDGSYEQYF; cdr3_nt: TGTGCCAGTAGTATCCGCCGGGACGGGTCCTACGAGCAGTACTTC; j_call: TRBJ2-7; d_call: NA; v_call: TRBV19; clone_size: many
cdr3_aa: CASSPGQGALNTEAFF; cdr3_nt: TGCGCCAGCAGCCCCGGACAGGGGGCGTTGAACACTGAAGCTTTCTTT; j_call: TRBJ1-1; d_call: TRBD1; v_call: TRBV7-8; clone_size: many
cdr3_aa: CASSLERIYEQYF; cdr3_nt: TGTGCCAGCAGCTTAGAGAGGATCTACGAGCAGTACTTC; j_call: TRBJ2-7; d_call: NA; v_call: TRBV7-2; clone_size: NA
cdr3_aa: CASSDRRGNEKLFF; cdr3_nt: TGTGCCAGCAGCGACCGCAGGGGAAATGAAAAACTGTTTTTT; j_call: TRBJ1-4; d_call: NA; v_call: TRBV28; clone_size: few
cdr3_aa: CASSKAGQISGNTIYF; cdr3_nt: TGTGCCAGTAGTAAGGCGGGACAGATCTCTGGAAACACCATATATTTT; j_call: TRBJ1-3; d_call: TRBD1; v_call: TRBV19; clone_size: many
cdr3_aa: CASSFSSPRTADSPLHF; cdr3_nt: TGTGCCAGCAGCTTCTCCAGCCCGAGGACAGCGGATTCACCCCTCCACTTT; j_call: TRBJ1-6; d_call: NA; v_call: TRBV7-2; clone_size: NA
cdr3_aa: CASRSIWAGETQYF; cdr3_nt: TGTGCCAGCAGAAGTATTTGGGCAGGTGAGACCCAGTACTTC; j_call: TRBJ2-5; d_call: NA; v_call: TRBV11-2; clone_size: few
cdr3_aa: CASSRSSGGWTDTQYF; cdr3_nt: TGTGCCAGCAGTCGTTCATCAGGGGGCTGGACAGATACGCAGTATTTC; j_call: TRBJ2-3; d_call: TRBD1; v_call: TRBV7-2; clone_size: once
cdr3_aa: CATSPRGTGGNTEAFF; cdr3_nt: TGTGCCACCAGCCCCAGGGGGACAGGGGGGAACACTGAAGCTTTCTTT; j_call: TRBJ1-1; d_call: TRBD1; v_call: TRBV15; clone_size: NA
cdr3_aa: CASSIVRWTGVMNTEAFF; cdr3_nt: TGTGCCAGTAGTATAGTCCGATGGACAGGGGTCATGAACACTGAAGCTTTCTTT; j_call: TRBJ1-1; d_call: TRBD1; v_call: TRBV19; clone_size: NA
cdr3_aa: CSARDKRLNQPQHF; cdr3_nt: TGCAGTGCTAGAGATAAAAGATTAAATCAGCCCCAGCATTTT; j_call: TRBJ1-5; d_call: NA; v_call: TRBV20-1; clone_size: NA
cdr3_aa: CASSLAVGKGETQYF; cdr3_nt: TGTGCCAGCAGCTTAGCGGTGGGCAAGGGGGAGACCCAGTACTTC; j_call: TRBJ2-5; d_call: NA; v_call: TRBV7-9; clone_size: NA
cdr3_aa: CAISYGSRASPQHF; cdr3_nt: TGTGCCATCAGTTACGGTTCCAGGGCGTCTCCCCAGCATTTT; j_call: TRBJ1-5; d_call: NA; v_call: TRBV10-3; clone_size: NA
cdr3_aa: CASSLAEGKFGYTF; cdr3_nt: TGTGCCAGCAGCTTAGCGGAGGGGAAGTTTGGCTACACCTTC; j_call: TRBJ1-2; d_call: NA; v_call: TRBV11-2; clone_size: many
cdr3_aa: CATSPRTSNQPQHF; cdr3_nt: TGTGCCACCAGCCCCCGCACCTCAAATCAGCCCCAGCATTTT; j_call: TRBJ1-5; d_call: NA; v_call: TRBV15; clone_size: many
cdr3_aa: CASSQAEGLEQYF; cdr3_nt: TGTGCCAGCAGCCAAGCAGAGGGACTCGAGCAGTACTTC; j_call: TRBJ2-7; d_call: NA; v_call: TRBV4-2; clone_size: many
cdr3_aa: CASSVDSAGYTF; cdr3_nt: TGTGCCAGCAGCGTGGACAGCGCTGGCTACACCTTC; j_call: TRBJ1-2; d_call: NA; v_call: TRBV9; clone_size: many
cdr3_aa: CASSLRGSGIYEQYF; cdr3_nt: TGTGCCAGCAGCCTCCGAGGTAGCGGGATCTACGAGCAGTACTTC; j_call: TRBJ2-7; d_call: TRBD2; v_call: TRBV7-8; clone_size: NA
cdr3_aa: CASSESGTEPYGYTF; cdr3_nt: TGTGCCAGCAGCGAAAGCGGGACCGAGCCCTATGGCTACACCTTC; j_call: TRBJ1-2; d_call: NA; v_call: TRBV9; clone_size: many
cdr3_aa: CASSPKTRQASNQPQHF; cdr3_nt: TGTGCCAGCAGTCCTAAAACCAGACAGGCTAGCAATCAGCCCCAGCATTTT; j_call: TRBJ1-5; d_call: NA; v_call: TRBV27; clone_size: NA
cdr3_aa: CASSFYLDYGYTF; cdr3_nt: TGTGCCAGCAGCTTCTACCTAGACTATGGCTACACCTTC; j_call: TRBJ1-2; d_call: NA; v_call: TRBV7-8; clone_size: many
cdr3_aa: CASSLGQVPDTQYF; cdr3_nt: TGTGCCAGCAGCTTGGGACAGGTTCCGGATACGCAGTATTTT; j_call: TRBJ2-3; d_call: TRBD1; v_call: TRBV9; clone_size: NA
cdr3_aa: CASSSIWVGQYF; cdr3_nt: TGTGCCAGCAGTTCAATTTGGGTCGGGCAGTACTTC; j_call: TRBJ2-7; d_call: NA; v_call: TRBV12-3/TRBV12-4; clone_size: NA
cdr3_aa: CASSWAGVTGGSLNTEAFF; cdr3_nt: TGCGCCAGCAGCTGGGCGGGGGTAACAGGGGGCTCCTTGAACACTGAAGCTTTCTTT; j_call: TRBJ1-1; d_call: TRBD1; v_call: TRBV7-9; clone_size: NA
cdr3_aa: CASSGLRQGRETQYF; cdr3_nt: TGTGCCAGCAGCGGCTTACGACAGGGTCGGGAGACCCAGTACTTC; j_call: TRBJ2-5; d_call: TRBD1; v_call: TRBV9; clone_size: many
cdr3_aa: CAWSSSTASQHF; cdr3_nt: TGTGCCTGGAGTTCCTCGACAGCAAGCCAGCATTTT; j_call: TRBJ1-5; d_call: NA; v_call: TRBV30; clone_size: NA
cdr3_aa: CASRPIVSVWSYTF; cdr3_nt: TGTGCCAGCAGACCAATAGTTTCGGTATGGAGCTACACCTTC; j_call: TRBJ1-2; d_call: NA; v_call: TRBV27; clone_size: few
cdr3_aa: CSANGGSYEQYF; cdr3_nt: TGCAGTGCAAACGGCGGGTCGTACGAGCAGTACTTC; j_call: TRBJ2-7; d_call: NA; v_call: TRBV20-1; clone_size: many
cdr3_aa: CASSLLVEPLHF; cdr3_nt: TGTGCCAGCAGCTTACTGGTTGAACCCCTCCACTTT; j_call: TRBJ1-6; d_call: NA; v_call: TRBV7-9; clone_size: NA
cdr3_aa: CASDGGRYTGELFF; cdr3_nt: TGTGCCAGCGACGGGGGGCGGTACACCGGGGAGCTGTTTTTT; j_call: TRBJ2-2; d_call: NA; v_call: TRBV28; clone_size: NA